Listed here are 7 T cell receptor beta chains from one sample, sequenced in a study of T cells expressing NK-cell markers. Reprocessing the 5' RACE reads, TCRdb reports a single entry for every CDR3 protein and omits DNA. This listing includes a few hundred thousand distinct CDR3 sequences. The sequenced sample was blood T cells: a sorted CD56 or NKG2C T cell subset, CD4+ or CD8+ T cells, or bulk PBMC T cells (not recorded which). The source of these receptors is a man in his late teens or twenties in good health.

CDR3: CASSPAGSTGYTF. J is TRBJ1-2 and V is TRBV3-1. This CDR3 is built from 13 residues. Germline V gives CDR1 LGHDT, CDR2 YNNKEL (reference sequence).

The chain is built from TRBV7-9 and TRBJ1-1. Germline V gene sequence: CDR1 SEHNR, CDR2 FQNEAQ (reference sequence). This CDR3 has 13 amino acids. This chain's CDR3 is CASSSSPASEAFF.

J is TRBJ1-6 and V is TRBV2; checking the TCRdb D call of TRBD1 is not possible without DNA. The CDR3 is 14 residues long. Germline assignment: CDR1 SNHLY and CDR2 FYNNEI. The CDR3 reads CASSRDPYNSPLHF.

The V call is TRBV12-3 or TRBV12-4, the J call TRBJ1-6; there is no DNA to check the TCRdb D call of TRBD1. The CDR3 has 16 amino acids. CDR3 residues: CASHPGHGGLGSPLHF.

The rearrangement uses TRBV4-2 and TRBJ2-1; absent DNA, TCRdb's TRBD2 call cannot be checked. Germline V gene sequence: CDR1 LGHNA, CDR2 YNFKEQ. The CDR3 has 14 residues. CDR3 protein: CASSQGDGRNEQFF.

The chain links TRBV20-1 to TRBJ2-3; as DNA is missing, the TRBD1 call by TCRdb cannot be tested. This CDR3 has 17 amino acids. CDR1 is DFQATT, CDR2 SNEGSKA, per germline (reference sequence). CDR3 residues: CSARDPLGGRATDTQYF.

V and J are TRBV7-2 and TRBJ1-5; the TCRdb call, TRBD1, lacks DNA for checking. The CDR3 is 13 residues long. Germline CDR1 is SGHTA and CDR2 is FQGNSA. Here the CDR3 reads CASSLRGNQPQHF.